Below, one T cell receptor beta chain is given with its context. This clonotype was seen only a few times. The target of this receptor is not known. No per-base quality is available; no much larger clone lies one base away. The study was a case-control design nested within a healthcare worker cohort in London, UK, with weekly nasopharyngeal swab PCR tests and blood sampling. Healthcare workers were enrolled in the week of the UK lockdown, from 23 to 31 March 2020, and were followed every week for up to roughly 15 weeks. For CDR1 and CDR2, the germline V gene lists SGHAT and FQNNGV. Taken from cysteine to phenylalanine, the CDR3 has 13 residues. Only the CDR3 DNA is retained, 39 bases long and in frame from the first base. V is reduced by 1 base and J by 7 bases, leaving a spacing of 11 bases between them. This sample stems from a study of early T cells in non-severe SARS-CoV-2 infection (dated by TCRdb to the early 2020s). A note on the overall study: TCR sequencing used bulk RNA from unsorted whole blood, so alpha and beta chains could not be paired. Points the paper makes about the study in general: VDJdb matching was skewed toward anti-spike CD8 responses and likely underestimated virus-specific expansions, missing private and CD4 specificities.

Libraries came from 5' RACE. Sequencing used a NextSeq 500. In the TCR library protocol, unique molecular identifiers were attached to individual cDNA molecules to correct for PCR bias and sequencing error. Sequencing covered both TCR alpha and beta chains, and within each sample the abundances of alpha and beta sequences were tightly co-correlated. The paper's data handling went like this. Decombinator V4 was used to perform V gene, J gene and CDR3 annotation of TCR sequences. TCRs were defined as expanded if a significant change between any two time points was detected under a Poisson model with p below 0.0001. TCR abundances were normalised to the total number of TCRs sequenced in each sample and reported as counts per million. MAIT TCRs were defined by TRAV1-2 paired with TRAJ12, TRAJ20 or TRAJ33, and iNKT TCRs by TRAV10 paired with TRAJ18. VDJdb, accessed 1 November 2021, was searched for CMV, EBV and SARS-CoV-2 annotated TCRs, excluding TCRs annotated for multiple antigens. TCRdb applied fastp at Q25 and MiXCR to the public reads, then kept only in-frame beta chains. All rows with the same CDR3 protein become a single entry with the most common DNA and genes. The authors' filters were not applied to this entry. The sample profile shows just under 90,000 distinct CDR3 sequences; 13% to 15% of them were found once. About 7.5% of the sample is held by the ten biggest clonotypes.

The sample comprised whole blood. This sequence originates from an adult who was a healthcare worker with PCR-confirmed SARS-CoV-2 infection or an uninfected control (not recorded which). The rearranged segments are TRBV11-2 and TRBJ2-7; the D segment may tentatively be TRBD1 or TRBD2, each giving 5 matched bases. The CDR3: CASSLGTSGEQYF. In nucleotide form, the sequence is TGTGCCAGCAGCTTAGGGACAAGCGGAGAGCAGTACTTC.